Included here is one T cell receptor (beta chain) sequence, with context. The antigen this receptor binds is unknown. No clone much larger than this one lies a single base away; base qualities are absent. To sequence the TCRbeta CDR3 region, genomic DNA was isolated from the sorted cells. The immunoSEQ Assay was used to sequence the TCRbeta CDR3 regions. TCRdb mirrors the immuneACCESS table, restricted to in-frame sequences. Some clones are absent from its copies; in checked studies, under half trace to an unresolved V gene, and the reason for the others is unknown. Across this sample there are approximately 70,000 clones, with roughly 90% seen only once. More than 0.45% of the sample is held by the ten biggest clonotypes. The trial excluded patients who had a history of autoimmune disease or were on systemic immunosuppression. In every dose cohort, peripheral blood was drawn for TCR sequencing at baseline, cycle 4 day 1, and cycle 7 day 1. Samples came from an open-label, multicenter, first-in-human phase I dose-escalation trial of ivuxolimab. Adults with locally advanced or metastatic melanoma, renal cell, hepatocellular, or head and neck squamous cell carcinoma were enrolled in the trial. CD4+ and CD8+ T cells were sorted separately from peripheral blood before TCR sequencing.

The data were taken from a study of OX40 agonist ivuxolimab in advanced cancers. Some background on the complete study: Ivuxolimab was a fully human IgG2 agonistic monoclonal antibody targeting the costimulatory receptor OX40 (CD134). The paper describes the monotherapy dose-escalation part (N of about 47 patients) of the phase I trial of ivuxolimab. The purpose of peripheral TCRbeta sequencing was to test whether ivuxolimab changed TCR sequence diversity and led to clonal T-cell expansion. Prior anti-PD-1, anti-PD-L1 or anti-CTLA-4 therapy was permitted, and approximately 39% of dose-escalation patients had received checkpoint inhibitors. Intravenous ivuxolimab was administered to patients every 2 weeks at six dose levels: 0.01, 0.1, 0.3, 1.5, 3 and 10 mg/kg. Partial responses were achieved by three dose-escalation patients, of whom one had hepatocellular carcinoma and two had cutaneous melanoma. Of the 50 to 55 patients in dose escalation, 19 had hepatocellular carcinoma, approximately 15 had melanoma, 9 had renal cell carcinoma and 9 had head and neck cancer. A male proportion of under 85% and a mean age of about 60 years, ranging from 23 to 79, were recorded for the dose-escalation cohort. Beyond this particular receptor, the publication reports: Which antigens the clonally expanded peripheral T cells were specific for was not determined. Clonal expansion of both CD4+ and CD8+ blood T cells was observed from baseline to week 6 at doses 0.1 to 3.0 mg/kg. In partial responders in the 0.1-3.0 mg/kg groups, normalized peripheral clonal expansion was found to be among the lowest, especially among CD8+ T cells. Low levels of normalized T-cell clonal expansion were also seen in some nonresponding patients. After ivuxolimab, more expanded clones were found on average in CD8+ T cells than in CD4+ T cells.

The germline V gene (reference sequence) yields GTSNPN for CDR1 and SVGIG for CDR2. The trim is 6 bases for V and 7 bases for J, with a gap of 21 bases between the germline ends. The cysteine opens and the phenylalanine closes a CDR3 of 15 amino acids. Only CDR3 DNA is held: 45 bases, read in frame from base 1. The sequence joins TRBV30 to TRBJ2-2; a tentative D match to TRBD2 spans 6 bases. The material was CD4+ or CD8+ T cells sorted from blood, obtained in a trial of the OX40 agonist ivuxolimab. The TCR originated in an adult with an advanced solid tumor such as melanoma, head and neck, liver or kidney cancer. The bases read TGTGCCTGTCCCCCGGGGCGGGAACGGGGCGGGGAGCTGTTTTTT. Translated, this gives CACPPGRERGGELFF.